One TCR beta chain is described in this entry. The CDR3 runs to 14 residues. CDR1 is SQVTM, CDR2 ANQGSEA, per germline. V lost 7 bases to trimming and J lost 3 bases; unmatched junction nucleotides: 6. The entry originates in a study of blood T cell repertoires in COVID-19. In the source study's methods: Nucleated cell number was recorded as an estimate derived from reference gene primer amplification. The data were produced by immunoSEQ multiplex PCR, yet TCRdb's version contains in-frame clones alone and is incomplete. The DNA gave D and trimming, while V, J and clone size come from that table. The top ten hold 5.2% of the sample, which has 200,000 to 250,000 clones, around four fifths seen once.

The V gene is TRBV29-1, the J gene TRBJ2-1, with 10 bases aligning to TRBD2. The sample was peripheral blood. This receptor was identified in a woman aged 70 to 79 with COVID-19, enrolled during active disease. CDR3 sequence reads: CSGSQREGYNEQFF. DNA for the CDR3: TGCAGCGGCAGTCAGCGGGAGGGCTACAATGAGCAGTTCTTC.